This T cell receptor beta chain was sequenced in a study of OX40 agonist ivuxolimab in advanced cancers. Background on the study: The drug used for patients, ivuxolimab, was an agonistic anti-OX40 (CD134) antibody. Over 30% of patients had received prior checkpoint inhibitor therapy.

Sampled blood was obtained at baseline, cycle 4 day 1, and cycle 7 day 1. This clone was counted a single time. This CDR3 has 13 residues. Per the germline V gene, CDR1 is SQVTM and CDR2 is ANQGSEA. V lost 4 bases and J lost 4; bases outside the gene matches: 7. TCRdb's table, derived via immunoSEQ multiplex PCR, lists solely in-frame clones and lacks some. The sample contains 95,000 to 100,000 clones, about 79% of which appear only once. This TCR derives from an adult with an advanced solid tumor such as melanoma, head and neck, liver or kidney cancer. The sample here was CD4+ or CD8+ T cells sorted from blood, taken in a trial of the OX40 agonist ivuxolimab. The chain recombines TRBV29-1 with TRBJ2-7; 7 bases are shared with TRBD1. The CDR3 loop reads CSVAAGTEYEQYF. The CDR3 nucleotides are TGCAGCGTTGCCGCCGGGACAGAATACGAGCAGTACTTC.